Described below is a single TCR beta chain sequence and its context. V was clipped by 1 base and J by 5 bases; unmatched bases: 5. The CDR3 has 16 residues. Germline CDR1 LGHNT, CDR2 FRNRAP. Treatment defined: 19 received Ad26.COV2.S at low or high dose, single or two shots; several received placebo; per-sample allocation not given. Day 63 after the first vaccine or placebo injection was the time point for sampling. This sample was included in a study of Ad26.COV2.S vaccination and SARS-CoV-2 variants. Repertoires were generated with immunoSEQ multiplex PCR, while TCRdb's copy carries only in-frame clones and drops some. The repertoire consists of 300,000 to 400,000 clones, with 88% occurring once and the leading ten covering 5.5% to 7%.

Source: peripheral blood, taken in a trial of Ad26.COV2.S vaccine versus placebo. The chain joins TRBV12-5 to TRBJ2-2; TRBD1 matches 9 bases. The TCR comes from a person between 18 and 59 years old who received the Ad26.COV2.S COVID-19 vaccine or a placebo. CDR3 loop: CASGLAPTGGTGELFF. The DNA for the CDR3 is TGTGCTAGTGGTTTGGCCCCGACAGGGGGTACCGGGGAGCTGTTTTTT.